The clone carrying this TCR beta chain was recorded a few times. The antigen is undetermined. TCRdb analysed the RACE reads with MiXCR anew, one entry per CDR3 protein. The table has 120,000 or so distinct CDR3 sequences, 13% seen once. This specimen comes from a study of human T cells and chemical hapten exposure. Study-level information: Minor pooled library volume differences mainly drove per-sample TCR yield variation.

Time point specified: pre-sensitization, week 0. Treatment indicated: therapeutic diphenylcyclopropenone sensitization with weekly scalp DPC. This CDR3 spans 15 amino acids. The germline gives CDR1 KGHSH, CDR2 LQKENI. V shed 3 bases and J 4 bases; nucleotides not matched to a gene: 7. Study results and caveats: No change in TCRs above 1 in 1000 frequency was produced by DPC sensitization.

This rearrangement joins TRBV18 to TRBJ1-2; 8 nucleotides align to TRBD1. The sequences come from whole blood, collected in connection with sensitization to the hapten diphenylcyclopropenone (DPC). The source of this sequence is a woman under 30 with alopecia areata. Some clones in this sample may be carry-over from other donors' samples. Here the CDR3 DNA reads TGTGCCAGCTCACCGGGACAGGCCGCGGCCTATGGCTACACCTTC. Protein product: CASSPGQAAAYGYTF.